This TCR beta chain derives from a study of early T cells in non-severe SARS-CoV-2 infection. Germline CDR1 is SGDLS and CDR2 is YYNGEE. The CDR3 is 15 residues long. The V gene end was trimmed by 4 bases and the J gene end by 2 bases; junction bases not matched to a gene: 6. One entry per CDR3 protein results from TCRdb running MiXCR on the 5' RACE reads. The sample lists fewer than 120,000 distinct CDR3 sequences; roughly 13% were seen once. V gene TRBV9 combines with J gene TRBJ1-1, with 9 bases lining up with TRBD1. The sequencing here drew on whole blood, taken at baseline. This sequence was found in an adult who was a healthcare worker with PCR-confirmed SARS-CoV-2 infection or an uninfected control (not recorded which). The CDR3 nucleotides read TGTGCCAGCAGCTTTAACAGGGGGCTAAACACTGAAGCTTTCTTT. Encoded protein: CASSFNRGLNTEAFF.